Below, one T cell receptor beta chain is given with its context. The antigen remains unidentified. This specimen comes from a study of identical twins. Study-wide results and caveats: Without tracking the same donors, conclusions rested on cross-sectional statistical analysis.

TCRdb re-analysed the 5' RACE reads in MiXCR, keeping a single row per CDR3 protein. The sample lists approximately 250,000 distinct CDR3 sequences, around 6.5% occurring once. These data are also associated with another study on T cells expressing NK-cell markers. That paper adds: Dominance of the CD3+CD56-NKG2C+ fraction by these clonotypes also held in several donors.

The sequence was obtained from a woman aged 18-29 years in good health. The sample was CD8+ T cells sorted from blood.

The CDR3 DNA reads as TGTGCCAGCAGTTATATGAAAAAGGGGTACTTCAATGAGCAGTTCTTC. Translating it yields CASSYMKKGYFNEQFF. The chain recombines TRBV6-2 or TRBV6-3 with TRBJ2-1; tentatively, D is TRBD1 (5 bases). This CDR3 spans 16 amino acids. Per germline, CDR1 MNHEY and CDR2 SVGEGT. Deletions cut 3 bases from V and 6 bases from J, with 18 bases between.